This TCR beta chain is from a study of blood T cell repertoires in COVID-19. At the level of the study: The analysed material was cDNA or gDNA that came from T cells, B-cell-depleted T cells, or PBMCs.

This CDR3 contains 11 residues. CDR1 and CDR2 from the germline V gene are MDHEN and SYDVKM. The V gene lost 8 bases and the J gene lost 5 bases, with 6 bases spanning the gap. Profiled with immunoSEQ multiplex PCR; TCRdb holds only in-frame clones, not every one. Of 200,000 to 300,000 clones listed, roughly 84% are singletons. This receptor was obtained from a middle-aged woman who had recovered from COVID-19. The V call is TRBV28, the J call TRBJ2-2; D is undetermined. Sequencing was carried out using peripheral blood. CDR3 sequence reads: CASLTTGELFF. DNA of the CDR3: TGTGCCAGCCTTACTACCGGGGAGCTGTTTTTT.